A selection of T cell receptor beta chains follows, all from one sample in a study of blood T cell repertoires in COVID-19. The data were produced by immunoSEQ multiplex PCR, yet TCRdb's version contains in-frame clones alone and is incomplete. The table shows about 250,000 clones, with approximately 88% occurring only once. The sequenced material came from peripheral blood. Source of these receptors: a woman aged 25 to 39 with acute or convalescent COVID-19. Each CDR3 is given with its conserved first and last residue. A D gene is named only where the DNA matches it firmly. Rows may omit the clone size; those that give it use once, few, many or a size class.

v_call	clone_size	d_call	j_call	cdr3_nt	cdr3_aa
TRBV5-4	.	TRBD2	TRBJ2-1	TGTGCCAGCAGCTTGGTGGGCGGGAGCTCCTACAATGAGCAGTTCTTC	CASSLVGGSSYNEQFF
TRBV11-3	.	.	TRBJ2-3	TGTGCCAGCAGCTTAGGGGGTGCGGGGAAAGATACGCAGTATTTT	CASSLGGAGKDTQYF
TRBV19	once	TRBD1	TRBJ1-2	TGTGCCAGTCTGGCTCCAGGGGGCTACTGTGGCTACACCTTC	CASLAPGGYCGYTF
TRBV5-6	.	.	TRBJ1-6	TGTGCCAGCAGCTTGCTAGGTAGGTACCACTTT	CASSLLGRYHF
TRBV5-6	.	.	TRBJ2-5	TGTGCCAGCAGCCCCGAGTTGGAGGGAGAGACCCAGTACTTC	CASSPELEGETQYF
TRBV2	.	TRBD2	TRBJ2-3	TGTGCCAGCAGTGAACTTGATAGCGGGAGGGGGCAGTATTTT	CASSELDSGRGQYF
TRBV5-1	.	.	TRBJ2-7	TGCGCCAGCAGCCCCCGACAGACCTTCTACGAGCAGTACTTC	CASSPRQTFYEQYF
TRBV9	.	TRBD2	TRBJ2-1	TGTGCCAGCAGCGAAGGGACTAGCGGGAGGTGGAATGAGCAGTTCTTC	CASSEGTSGRWNEQFF
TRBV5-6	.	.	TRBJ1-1	TGTGCCAGCAGCTTGAGGGGCCCAGGCACTGAAGCTTTCTTT	CASSLRGPGTEAFF
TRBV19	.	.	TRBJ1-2	TGTGCCAGTAGTATATTAGGCCAACAGGGCCCTAACTATGGCTACACCTTC	CASSILGQQGPNYGYTF
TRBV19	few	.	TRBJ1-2	TGTGCCAGTAGTGAACAGGGTACCTATGGCTACACCTTC	CASSEQGTYGYTF
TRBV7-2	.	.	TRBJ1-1	TGTGCCAGCAGCCCCACTCTGCGGGGCCCCGGGGCTTTCTTT	CASSPTLRGPGAFF
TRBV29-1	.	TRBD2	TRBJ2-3	TGCAGCATTCTAACTGGGACTAGCGGGGAAACAGATACGCAGTATTTT	CSILTGTSGETDTQYF
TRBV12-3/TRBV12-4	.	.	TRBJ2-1	TGTGCCAGCAGCCGGGAGCGGGAGCAGTTCTTC	CASSREREQFF
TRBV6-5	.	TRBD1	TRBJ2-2	TGTGCCGGACAGGGTCGGGTCAACACCGGGGAGCTGTTTTTT	CAGQGRVNTGELFF
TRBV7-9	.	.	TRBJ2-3	TGTGCCAGCAGCCGCGGGACTCCCCCTCCCACAGATACGCAGTATTTT	CASSRGTPPPTDTQYF
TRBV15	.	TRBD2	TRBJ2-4	TGTGCCACCAGCAGAGGACTAGCGGGGAGCTCTGAAAACATTCAGTACTTC	CATSRGLAGSSENIQYF
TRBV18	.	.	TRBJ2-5	TGTGCCAGCTCACCACAGGGGTACCAAGAGACCCAGTACTTC	CASSPQGYQETQYF
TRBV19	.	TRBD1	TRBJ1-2	TGTGCCACAGGGGGCGGGAACTATGGCTACACCTTC	CATGGGNYGYTF
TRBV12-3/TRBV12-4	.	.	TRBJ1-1	TGTGCCAGCAGTTTACTCCGGAACACTGAAGCTTTCTTT	CASSLLRNTEAFF
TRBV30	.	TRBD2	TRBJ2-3	TGTGCCTGGGGCTTAAAATGGTCTCTAGCGGGAGGGCCTCGCACAGATACGCAGTATTTT	CAWGLKWSLAGGPRTDTQYF
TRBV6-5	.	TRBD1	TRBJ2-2	TGTGCCAGCAGTTGGACAGGGTTTCCAACCGGGGAGCTGTTTTTT	CASSWTGFPTGELFF